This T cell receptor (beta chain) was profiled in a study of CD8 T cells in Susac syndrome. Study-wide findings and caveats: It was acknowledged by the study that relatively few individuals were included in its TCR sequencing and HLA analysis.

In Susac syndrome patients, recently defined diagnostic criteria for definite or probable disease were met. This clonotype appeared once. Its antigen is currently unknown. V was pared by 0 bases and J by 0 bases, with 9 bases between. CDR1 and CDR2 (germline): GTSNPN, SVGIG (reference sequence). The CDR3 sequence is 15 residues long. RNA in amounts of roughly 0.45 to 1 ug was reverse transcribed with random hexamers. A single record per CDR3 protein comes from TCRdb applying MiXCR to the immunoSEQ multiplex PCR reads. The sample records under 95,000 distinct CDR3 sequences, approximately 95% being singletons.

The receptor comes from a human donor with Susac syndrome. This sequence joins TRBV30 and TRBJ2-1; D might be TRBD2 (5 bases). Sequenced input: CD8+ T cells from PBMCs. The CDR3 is CAWSVSSSSYNEQFF. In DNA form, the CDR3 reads TGTGCCTGGAGTGTCTCTAGCAGCTCCTACAATGAGCAGTTCTTC.